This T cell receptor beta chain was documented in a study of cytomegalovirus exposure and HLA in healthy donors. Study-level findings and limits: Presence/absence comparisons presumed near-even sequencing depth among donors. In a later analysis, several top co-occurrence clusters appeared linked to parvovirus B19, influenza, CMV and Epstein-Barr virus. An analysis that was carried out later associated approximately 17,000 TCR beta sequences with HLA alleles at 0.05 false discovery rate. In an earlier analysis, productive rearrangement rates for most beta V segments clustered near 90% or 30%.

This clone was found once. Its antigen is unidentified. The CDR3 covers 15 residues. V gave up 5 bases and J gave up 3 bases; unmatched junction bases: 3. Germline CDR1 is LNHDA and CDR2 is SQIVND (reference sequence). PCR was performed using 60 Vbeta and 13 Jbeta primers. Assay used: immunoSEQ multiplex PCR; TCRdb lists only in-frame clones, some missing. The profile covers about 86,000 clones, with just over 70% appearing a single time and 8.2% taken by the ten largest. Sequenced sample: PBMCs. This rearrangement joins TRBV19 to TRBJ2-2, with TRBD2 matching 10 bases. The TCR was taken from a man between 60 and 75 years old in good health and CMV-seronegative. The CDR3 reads CASSYLAGDTGELFF. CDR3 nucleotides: TGTGCCAGTAGTTACCTAGCGGGAGACACCGGGGAGCTGTTTTTT.